The clone carrying this T cell receptor (beta chain) was observed once. Its antigen is still unknown. Sequencing was performed with immunoSEQ multiplex PCR; in TCRdb, only in-frame clones are kept and a portion is missing. The table has about 57,000 clones, approximately 84% seen once. There are 15 residues in the CDR3. The V gene lost 1 base and the J gene lost 1 base, with 7 bases spanning the gap. Germline V gene lookup returns CDR1 SGHTA and CDR2 FQGNSA. These data come from a study of T cell responses to AZD1222 COVID-19 vaccine. Study overall: It was second doses at about 4 or about 12 weeks that were pooled. Findings of the study overall: A rise in Spike-specific TCR breadth and depth followed two AZD1222 doses. It was only a handful of AZD1222 recipients who were seropositive at baseline. Repertoire sampling happened only post peak T cell response.

This receptor was identified in an adult in good health. This specimen was peripheral blood, taken on day 0 of AZD1222 vaccination. V and J are TRBV7-2 and TRBJ2-2, with D hard to call. This CDR3 is CASSLVGGNTGELFF. CDR3 nucleotides: TGTGCCAGCAGCTTAGTTGGCGGGAACACCGGGGAGCTGTTTTTT.